A selection of T cell receptor beta chains follows, all from one sample in a study of cytomegalovirus exposure and HLA in healthy donors. Clones were read by immunoSEQ multiplex PCR, and TCRdb kept only the in-frame ones, dropping some. The sample holds roughly 150,000 clones, approximately 85% seen once. The sample comprised PBMCs. Receptors were obtained from a man aged 25 to 40 in good health and CMV-seropositive. The CDR3 runs from the conserved cysteine through the conserved F or W.

v_gene: TRBV2; CDR3aa: CASRWGERDEQFF
v_gene: TRBV9; CDR3aa: CASTPQDSRYDGYTF
v_gene: TRBV7-3; CDR3aa: CASSLKNPGSSGELFF
v_gene: TRBV19; CDR3aa: CASGQLAAYNEQFF
v_gene: TRBV29-1; CDR3aa: CSVVRTGWSQETQYF
v_gene: TRBV19; CDR3aa: CASSSDRTRGGYTF
v_gene: TRBV5-5; CDR3aa: CASSLGYISPGTEAFF
v_gene: TRBV5-1; CDR3aa: CASSYDSTSTDTQYF
v_gene: TRBV5-1; CDR3aa: CACLGRGSNQPQHF
v_gene: TRBV11-2; CDR3aa: CASSFPHSHTDTQYF
v_gene: TRBV9; CDR3aa: CASSVSGSRYNEQFF
v_gene: TRBV2; CDR3aa: CAGGGDYGYTF
v_gene: TRBV5-1; CDR3aa: CASRRSGGSENSEAFF
v_gene: TRBV10-3; CDR3aa: CAVSESGHSNQPQHF
v_gene: TRBV11-3; CDR3aa: CASSFTGGLGTDTQYF
v_gene: TRBV29-1; CDR3aa: CSAAPGVETQYF
v_gene: TRBV27; CDR3aa: CASSRPGRRAFF
v_gene: TRBV18; CDR3aa: CASSPHQRENEQFF
v_gene: TRBV27; CDR3aa: CASSLWIAGGTDTQYF
v_gene: TRBV2; CDR3aa: CASSERTAATEAFF
v_gene: TRBV5-1; CDR3aa: CASSPRQGVTQYF